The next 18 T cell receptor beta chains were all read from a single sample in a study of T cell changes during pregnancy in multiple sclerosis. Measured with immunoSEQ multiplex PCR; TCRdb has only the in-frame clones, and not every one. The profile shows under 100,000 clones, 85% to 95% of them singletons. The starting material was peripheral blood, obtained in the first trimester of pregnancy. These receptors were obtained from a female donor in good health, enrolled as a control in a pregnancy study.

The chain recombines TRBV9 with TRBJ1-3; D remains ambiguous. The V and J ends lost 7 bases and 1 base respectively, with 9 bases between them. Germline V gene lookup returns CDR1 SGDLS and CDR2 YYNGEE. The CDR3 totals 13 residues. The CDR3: CASGDGSGNTIYF. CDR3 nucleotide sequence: TGTGCCAGCGGAGACGGGTCTGGAAACACCATATATTTT.

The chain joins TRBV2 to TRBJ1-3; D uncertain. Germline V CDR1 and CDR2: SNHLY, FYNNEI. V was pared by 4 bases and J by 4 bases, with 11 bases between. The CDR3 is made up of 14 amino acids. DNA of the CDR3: TGTGCCAGCAGTGGGCCCCCGTTCGGAAACACCATATATTTT. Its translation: CASSGPPFGNTIYF.

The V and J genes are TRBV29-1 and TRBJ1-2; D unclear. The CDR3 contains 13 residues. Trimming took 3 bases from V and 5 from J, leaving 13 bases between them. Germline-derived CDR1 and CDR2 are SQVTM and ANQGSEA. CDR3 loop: CSVEAPSRYGYTF. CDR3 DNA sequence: TGCAGCGTTGAGGCTCCTAGTAGGTATGGCTACACCTTC.

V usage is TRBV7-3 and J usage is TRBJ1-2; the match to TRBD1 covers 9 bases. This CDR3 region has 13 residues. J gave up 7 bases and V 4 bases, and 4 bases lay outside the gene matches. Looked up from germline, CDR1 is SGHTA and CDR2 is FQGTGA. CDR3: CASSYRDRAGYTF. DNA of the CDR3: TGTGCCAGCAGCTACCGGGACAGGGCTGGCTACACCTTC.

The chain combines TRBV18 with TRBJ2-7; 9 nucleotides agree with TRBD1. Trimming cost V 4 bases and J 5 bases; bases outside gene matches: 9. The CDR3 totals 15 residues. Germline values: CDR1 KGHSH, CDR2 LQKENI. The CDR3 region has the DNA TGTGCCAGCTCACTACAGGGGGCGCTGTCCGACGAGCAGTACTTC. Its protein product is CASSLQGALSDEQYF.

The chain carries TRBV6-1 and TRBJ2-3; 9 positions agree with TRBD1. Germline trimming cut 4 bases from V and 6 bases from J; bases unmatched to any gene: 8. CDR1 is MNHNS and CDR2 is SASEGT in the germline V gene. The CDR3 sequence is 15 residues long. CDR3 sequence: CASSGWTGEGDTQYF. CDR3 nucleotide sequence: TGTGCCAGCAGTGGATGGACAGGGGAGGGGGATACGCAGTATTTT.

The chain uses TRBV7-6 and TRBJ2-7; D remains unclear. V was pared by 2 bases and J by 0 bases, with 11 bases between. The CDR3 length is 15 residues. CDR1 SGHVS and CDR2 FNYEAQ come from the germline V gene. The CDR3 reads CASSLWAGDSYEQYF. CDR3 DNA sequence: TGTGCCAGCAGCTTATGGGCAGGCGACTCCTACGAGCAGTACTTC.

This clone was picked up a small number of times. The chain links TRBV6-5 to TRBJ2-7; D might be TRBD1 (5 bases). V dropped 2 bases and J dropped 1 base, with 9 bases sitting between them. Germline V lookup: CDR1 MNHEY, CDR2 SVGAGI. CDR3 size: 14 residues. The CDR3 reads CASSYAPGSYEQYF. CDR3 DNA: TGTGCCAGCAGTTACGCGCCAGGGTCCTACGAGCAGTACTTC.

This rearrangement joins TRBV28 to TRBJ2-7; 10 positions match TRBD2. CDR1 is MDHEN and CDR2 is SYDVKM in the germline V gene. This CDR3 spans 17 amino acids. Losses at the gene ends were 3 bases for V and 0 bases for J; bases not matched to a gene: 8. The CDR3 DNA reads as TGTGCCAGCAGTTTTCGTCTAGCGGGGGCCTTCTCCTACGAGCAGTACTTC. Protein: CASSFRLAGAFSYEQYF.

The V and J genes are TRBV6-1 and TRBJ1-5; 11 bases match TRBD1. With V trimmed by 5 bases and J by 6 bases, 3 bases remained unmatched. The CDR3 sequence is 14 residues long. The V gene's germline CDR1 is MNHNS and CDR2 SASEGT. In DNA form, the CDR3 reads TGTGCCAGCAGTCCGGGGACAGGGGGTCAGCCCCAGCATTTT. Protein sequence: CASSPGTGGQPQHF.

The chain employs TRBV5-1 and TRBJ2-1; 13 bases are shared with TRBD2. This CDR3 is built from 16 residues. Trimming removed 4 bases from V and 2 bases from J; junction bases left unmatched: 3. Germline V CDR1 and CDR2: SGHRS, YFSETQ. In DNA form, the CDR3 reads TGCGCCAGCAGCATGACTAGCGGGGGGACCTACAATGAGCAGTTCTTC. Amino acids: CASSMTSGGTYNEQFF.

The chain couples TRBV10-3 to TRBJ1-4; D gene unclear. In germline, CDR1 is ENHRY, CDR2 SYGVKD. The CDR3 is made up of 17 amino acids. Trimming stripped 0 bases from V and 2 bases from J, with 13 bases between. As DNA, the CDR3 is TGTGCCATCAGTGAGTCCCTGACACGGGAGACTAATGAAAAACTGTTTTTT. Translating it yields CAISESLTRETNEKLFF.

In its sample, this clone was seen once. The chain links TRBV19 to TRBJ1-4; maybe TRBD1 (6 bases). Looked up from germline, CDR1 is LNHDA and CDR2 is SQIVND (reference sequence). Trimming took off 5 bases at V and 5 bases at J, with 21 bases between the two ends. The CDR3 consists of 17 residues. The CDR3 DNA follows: TGTGCCAGTAGTCTCCACCACAGGGTTGAGGTGAATGAAAAACTGTTTTTT. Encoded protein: CASSLHHRVEVNEKLFF.

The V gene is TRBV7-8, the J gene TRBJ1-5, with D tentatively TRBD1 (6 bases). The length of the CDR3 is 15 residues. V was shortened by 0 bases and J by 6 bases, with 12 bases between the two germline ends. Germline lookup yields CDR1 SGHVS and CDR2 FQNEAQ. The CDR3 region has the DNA TGTGCCAGCAGCTTAGCGAACTGGGGGCTTCAGCCCCAGCATTTT. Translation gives CASSLANWGLQPQHF.

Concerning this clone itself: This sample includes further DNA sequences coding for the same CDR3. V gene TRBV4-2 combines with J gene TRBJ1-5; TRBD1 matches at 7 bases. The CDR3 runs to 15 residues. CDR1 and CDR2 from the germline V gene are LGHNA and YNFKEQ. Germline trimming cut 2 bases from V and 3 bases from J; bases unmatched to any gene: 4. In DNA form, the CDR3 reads TGTGCCAGCAGCCAACCGACAGGGATCAATCAGCCCCAGCATTTT. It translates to CASSQPTGINQPQHF.

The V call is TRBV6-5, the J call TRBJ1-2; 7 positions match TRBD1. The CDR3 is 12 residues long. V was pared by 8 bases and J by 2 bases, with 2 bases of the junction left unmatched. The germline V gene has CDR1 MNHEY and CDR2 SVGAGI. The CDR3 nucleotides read TGTGCCAGCGCCAGGGGGAACTATGGCTACACCTTC. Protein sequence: CASARGNYGYTF.

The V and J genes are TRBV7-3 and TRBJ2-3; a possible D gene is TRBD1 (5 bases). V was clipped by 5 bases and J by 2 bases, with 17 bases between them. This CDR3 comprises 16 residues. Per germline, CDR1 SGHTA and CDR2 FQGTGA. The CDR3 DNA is TGTGCCAGCAGCCCCCTGGCAGGGAAACTCACAGATACGCAGTATTTT. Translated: CASSPLAGKLTDTQYF.

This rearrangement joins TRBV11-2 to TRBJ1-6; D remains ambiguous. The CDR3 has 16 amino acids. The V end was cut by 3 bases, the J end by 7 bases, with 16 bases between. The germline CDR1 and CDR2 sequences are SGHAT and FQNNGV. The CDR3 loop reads CASSLSGPGMNSPLHF. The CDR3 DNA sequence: TGTGCCAGCAGCTTGAGTGGCCCGGGAATGAATTCACCCCTCCACTTT.